The T cell receptor (beta chain) described here comes from a study of T cell clones after liver transplantation. At the level of the study: Third-party-reactive TCRbeta sequences from pre-transplant mixed lymphocyte reactions served as antigen-independent comparators.

Assay: immunoSEQ multiplex PCR; the TCRdb copy retains only in-frame clones and omits some. The sample consists of around 9,100 clones, over 75% of them appearing once. V was cut by 7 bases and J by 4 bases, with 15 bases left in between. The CDR3 loop spans 14 amino acids. Germline lookup yields CDR1 LNHDA and CDR2 SQIVND (reference sequence). Sorting of unstimulated PBMCs yielded separate CD3+CD4+ and CD3+CD8+ fractions. This clone qualifies as large. As yet, its antigen is unknown. Study conclusions and caveats: Post-transplant time points were not standardized, so conclusions are preliminary.

The V and J genes are TRBV19 and TRBJ2-3; tentative D call: TRBD1 (5 bases). The TCR comes from a human donor who received a liver transplant. Sequenced material: CD8+ T cells from blood, taken before liver transplant. The CDR3 nucleotides read TGTGCCAGTACCCTGGTAGGGGTGGCAGATACGCAGTATTTT. Protein sequence: CASTLVGVADTQYF.